This is a list of T cell receptor beta chains from one sample in a study of blood T cell repertoires in COVID-19. Assay: immunoSEQ multiplex PCR; the TCRdb copy retains only in-frame clones and omits some. The table includes about 250,000 clones, around 82% detected once. Sequencing input: peripheral blood. The receptors here all came from a man in his forties with active or convalescent COVID-19. Both conserved end residues are part of each CDR3. Each record gives: clone size, V gene, D gene, J gene, CDR3 protein, CDR3 DNA. D genes are given only for firm matches. Clone size is shown for a subset of rows, as once, few, many or a class of expanded clone.

once,TRBV28,TRBD1,TRBJ1-4,CASSSGQGYEKLFF,TGTGCCAGCAGTTCGGGACAGGGTTATGAAAAGCTGTTTTTT
-,TRBV9,-,TRBJ1-1,CASSVDDYWNTEAFF,TGTGCCAGCAGCGTAGACGACTACTGGAACACTGAAGCTTTCTTT
-,TRBV5-1,TRBD1,TRBJ1-1,CASSLRTGTGTDTEAFF,TGCGCCAGCAGCTTGAGGACCGGGACAGGGACCGACACTGAAGCTTTCTTT
-,TRBV6-1,TRBD1,TRBJ1-2,CASDGTANYGYTF,TGTGCCAGCGATGGGACAGCTAACTATGGCTACACCTTC
-,TRBV5-4,TRBD2,TRBJ2-7,CASSAGLANSYEQYF,TGTGCCAGCAGCGCGGGACTAGCGAACTCCTACGAGCAGTACTTC
-,TRBV6-2/TRBV6-3,-,TRBJ2-2,CASSYGENTGELFF,TGTGCCAGCAGTTACGGAGAGAACACCGGGGAGCTGTTTTTT
-,TRBV6-5,-,TRBJ2-7,CASSYSAGRYEQYF,TGTGCCAGCAGTTACTCCGCGGGGCGCTACGAGCAGTACTTC
-,TRBV30,-,TRBJ1-1,CAWSVGRNTEAFF,TGTGCCTGGAGTGTGGGGCGAAACACTGAAGCTTTCTTT
-,TRBV5-6,-,TRBJ1-5,CASSRRSGYSNQPQHF,TGTGCCAGCAGCCGGAGGAGTGGATATAGCAATCAGCCCCAGCATTTT
once,TRBV5-1,TRBD1,TRBJ2-7,CASRTSPQGAYEQYF,TGCGCCAGCAGAACAAGCCCACAGGGGGCGTACGAGCAGTACTTC
-,TRBV29-1,-,TRBJ2-7,CSVERRGGEQYF,TGCAGCGTTGAGCGCAGGGGTGGCGAGCAGTACTTC
-,TRBV21-1,-,TRBJ1-1,CASSKWTGRNTEAFF,TGTGCCAGCAGCAAATGGACAGGAAGGAACACTGAAGCTTTCTTT
-,TRBV5-4,-,TRBJ1-2,CASSLGGGIGYTF,TGTGCCAGCAGCTTGGGGGGGGGCATCGGCTACACCTTC
-,TRBV7-9,-,TRBJ1-1,CASSLNQGGKTEAFF,TGTGCCAGCAGCTTAAATCAGGGAGGAAAAACTGAAGCTTTCTTT
-,TRBV10-3,-,TRBJ1-4,CAISQDRTELFF,TGTGCCATCAGTCAAGACAGGACGGAACTGTTTTTT
-,TRBV6-5,TRBD1,TRBJ1-5,CASSPRQGQPQHF,TGTGCCAGCAGTCCCCGACAGGGGCAGCCCCAGCATTTT
-,TRBV12-5,-,TRBJ2-2,CASVIWGGWGDLNTGELFF,TGTGCTAGTGTTATTTGGGGTGGATGGGGGGACCTTAACACCGGGGAGCTGTTTTTT
-,TRBV5-1,-,TRBJ2-1,CASSLSLTGRYNEQFF,TGCGCCAGCAGCTTGTCTTTAACAGGGAGATACAATGAGCAGTTCTTC
once,TRBV19,TRBD1,TRBJ2-3,CASSINRGADTQYF,TGTGCCAGTAGTATTAACAGGGGAGCAGATACGCAGTATTTT
-,TRBV7-9,TRBD2,TRBJ2-2,CASSLSLAGADRELFF,TGTGCCAGCAGCTTATCCCTAGCGGGGGCAGATAGGGAGCTGTTTTTT
-,TRBV30,-,TRBJ1-2,CACLRDWEGTNYGYTF,TGTGCCTGCCTAAGAGATTGGGAAGGGACAAACTATGGCTACACCTTC